What follows describes a single TCR beta chain. Its target is unknown. This entry comes from a study of T cell responses to AZD1222 COVID-19 vaccine. Study observations and caveats: Close to half of spike-specific TCRs reportedly recognize unmutated variant regions. Donors in the cohort were predominantly white British and more often female, and clonal diversity was possibly underestimated. Repertoire samples came only from after the peak T cell response. Along spike, vaccine-associated CD4 TCRs were found throughout, with dominance at 160-218 and 743-854.

CDR1 MNHEY and CDR2 SVGAGI come from the germline V gene. The CDR3 is 14 residues long. V dropped 4 bases and J dropped 8; count of bases not matched to a gene: 3. Measured with immunoSEQ multiplex PCR; TCRdb has only the in-frame clones, and not every one. The sample lists around 150,000 clones; more than 80% were seen once. This TCR came from an adult who received the AZD1222 COVID-19 vaccine. The sequences come from peripheral blood, collected 28 days after the second AZD1222 dose. The chain recombines TRBV6-5 with TRBJ2-2; 11 nucleotides align to TRBD1. CDR3 amino acids: CASSLDRGLGELFF. CDR3 sequence (DNA): TGTGCCAGCAGTTTGGACAGGGGGCTTGGGGAGCTGTTTTTT.